The sequence of this T cell receptor (beta chain) was determined in a study of T cell changes during pregnancy in multiple sclerosis. Produced via immunoSEQ multiplex PCR; TCRdb's table is partial and in-frame only. Altogether approximately 73,000 clones are present, around 90% being singletons, with the ten largest covering roughly 0.21%. Trimming removed 4 bases from V and 2 bases from J, with 12 bases in between. CDR1 is MDHEN and CDR2 is SYDVKM in the germline V gene. This CDR3 is 15 amino acids long. The sequencing here drew on CD4+ T cells from peripheral blood mononuclear cells, taken before pregnancy. The sequence was obtained from a female donor with multiple sclerosis, enrolled in a pregnancy study. The V call is TRBV28, the J call TRBJ1-5; D is perhaps TRBD1 (5 bases). The DNA of the CDR3 is TGTGCCAGCAGTTCTCGTCGGGGGGGCAATCAGCCCCAGCATTTT. It translates to CASSSRRGGNQPQHF.